The clone carrying this T cell receptor beta chain has just a few counts. No antigen is known for it. This sample is part of a study of blood T cells in healthy people across ages. Findings and caveats of the study: Significant beta diversity loss was already apparent by age around 36, declining roughly linearly.

The CDR3 spans 15 residues. V shed 7 bases, J shed 0 bases, and the junction held 7 bases outside the gene matches. CDR1 and CDR2 from the germline V gene are SGHTA and FQGNSA. The authors ran a second PCR of 7 to 11 cycles using a sample-barcoded 5' primer and a J-beta primer mix. A single record per CDR3 protein comes from TCRdb applying MiXCR to the 5' RACE reads. The sample carries around 1,700,000 distinct CDR3 sequences, approximately 28% recorded once. The receptor was isolated from a woman aged 25 to 39 in good health. The source material was blood. The chain uses TRBV7-2 and TRBJ2-3; 7 bases line up with TRBD1. The CDR3 DNA is TGTGCCAGCATCCTACAGGGGATCAGCACAGATACGCAGTATTTT. Translation gives CASILQGISTDTQYF.